This passage covers 18 T cell receptor beta chains from one sample sequenced in a study of CD8+ T cells in alopecia areata. In each case, RNA was isolated and then reverse transcribed into cDNA as the sequencing template. Assay used: immunoSEQ multiplex PCR; TCRdb lists only in-frame clones, some missing. The sample consists of about 180,000 clones, about 55% of them appearing once. Specified treatment: oral pan-JAK inhibitor, 5-10 mg twice daily. The sequencing used CD8+ T cells sorted from blood, collected at week 24, from a patient treated with tofacitinib. The receptors were sampled from a human donor with alopecia areata.

This sequence joins TRBV30 and TRBJ1-2; D gene uncertain. Deletions cut 0 bases from V and 8 bases from J, with 13 bases between. This CDR3 has 13 amino acids. Germline lookup yields CDR1 GTSNPN and CDR2 SVGIG (reference sequence). The DNA of the CDR3 is TGTGCCTGGAGTGTTGGACTCCGCCCGGGCTACACCTTC. Amino acids: CAWSVGLRPGYTF.

The chain uses TRBV30 and TRBJ1-5; no definite D call. V lost 0 bases to trimming and J lost 8 bases, with 14 bases between them. The CDR3 is made up of 14 amino acids. Per the germline V gene, CDR1 is GTSNPN and CDR2 is SVGIG (reference sequence). The CDR3 here is CAWSVKSSFEPQHF. CDR3 in DNA: TGTGCCTGGAGTGTAAAGTCCTCCTTTGAGCCCCAGCATTTT.

The rearrangement joins TRBV7-2 to TRBJ2-1; weak D call: TRBD2 (6 bases). CDR1 and CDR2 (germline): SGHTA, FQGNSA. V lost 7 bases, J lost 8 bases, and 18 bases lay in between. This CDR3 has 14 residues. CDR3 amino acids: CASTTGAGSYEQFF. The CDR3 region has the DNA TGTGCCAGCACCACCGGGGCGGGGTCGTATGAGCAGTTCTTC.

This clone was picked up a small number of times. This chain connects TRBV27 to TRBJ2-7; maybe TRBD1 (6 bases). Germline-derived CDR1 and CDR2 are MNHEY and SMNVEV (reference sequence). Trimming left V 5 bases short and J 3 bases short, with 11 bases between. CDR3 length: 13 residues. The CDR3 DNA reads TGTGCCAGCAGTATGGACAGCAACTACGAGCAGTACTTC. Protein sequence: CASSMDSNYEQYF.

The J gene is TRBJ1-1, the V gene TRBV15; D possibly corresponds to TRBD1 (6 bases). The germline gives CDR1 LNHNV, CDR2 YYDKDF (reference sequence). The CDR3 contains 15 residues. V lost 1 base, J lost 0 bases, and 9 bases lay in between. CDR3 nucleotide sequence: TGTGCCACCAGCAGAGGCAGACAGGTGAACACTGAAGCTTTCTTT. Translated: CATSRGRQVNTEAFF.

This clone came up a few times. Other DNA sequences in the sample encode the same CDR3. The CDR3: CASSILLNTEAFF. The CDR3 coding sequence is TGTGCCAGTAGTATCCTCTTGAACACTGAAGCTTTCTTT. The chain couples TRBV19 to TRBJ1-1; D is unresolved. The CDR3 is 13 residues long. CDR1 and CDR2 from the germline V gene are LNHDA and SQIVND (reference sequence). Trimming pared 3 bases from V and 0 bases from J, leaving 5 bases between.

In its sample, this clone was seen a few times. This sequence joins TRBV7-8 and TRBJ2-7; 8 nucleotides align to TRBD1. With 4 bases clipped from V and 2 bases from J, the junction kept 7 bases outside the gene matches. This CDR3 is built from 15 residues. Germline assignment: CDR1 SGHVS and CDR2 FQNEAQ. The CDR3 protein is CASSWGQASTYEQYF. Here the CDR3 DNA reads TGTGCCAGCAGCTGGGGACAGGCTTCGACCTACGAGCAGTACTTC.

The chain combines TRBV4-1 with TRBJ1-1; perhaps TRBD1 as D (5 bases). The germline V gene encodes CDR1 MGHRA and CDR2 YSYEKL. Trimming removed 2 bases from V and 6 bases from J, with 13 bases in between. CDR3 length: 14 residues. CDR3 amino acids: CASSQLTTDSEAFF. The DNA of the CDR3 is TGCGCCAGCAGCCAACTGACGACAGATTCTGAAGCTTTCTTT.

The chain uses TRBV30 and TRBJ2-7, with D possibly being TRBD1 (6 bases). V was trimmed by 2 bases and J by 6 bases, leaving 11 bases between them. The CDR3 contains 12 residues. Germline values: CDR1 GTSNPN, CDR2 SVGIG (reference sequence). CDR3 sequence (DNA): TGTGCCTGGAGTACTACAGGGACCGAGCAGTACTTC. Translated: CAWSTTGTEQYF.

The chain is built from TRBV25-1 and TRBJ1-1; possible D gene TRBD1, 5 bases. This CDR3 spans 13 amino acids. Germline V gene data show CDR1 as MGHDK and CDR2 as SYGVNS. The V and J ends lost 2 bases and 4 bases respectively, with 8 bases between them. CDR3 coding DNA: TGTGCCAGCAGTGAAGGGGCGGGCACTGAAGCTTTCTTT. This sequence encodes CASSEGAGTEAFF.

V is TRBV9 and J is TRBJ1-6; D uncertain. The CDR3 covers 15 residues. In germline, CDR1 is SGDLS, CDR2 YYNGEE. Trimming cost V 0 bases and J 5 bases, with 9 bases left between them. CDR3 nucleotides: TGTGCCAGCAGCGTAGGGGCCATAGATAATTCACCCCTCCACTTT. Translating it yields CASSVGAIDNSPLHF. Together with reference TRBV9 and TRBJ1-6, the CDR3 gives the full variable domain: DSGVTQTPKHLITATGQRVTLRCSPRSGDLSVYWYQQSLDQGLQFLIQYYNGEERAKGNILERFSAQQFPDLHSELNLSSLELGDSALYFCASSVGAIDNSPLHFGNGTRLTVT.

This rearrangement joins TRBV7-9 to TRBJ1-2, with D tentatively TRBD1 (5 bases). The CDR3 covers 15 residues. V dropped 1 base and J dropped 2 bases, with 11 bases sitting between them. Germline lookup yields CDR1 SEHNR and CDR2 FQNEAQ (reference sequence). CDR3 sequence reads: CASSLGDAGNYGYTF. CDR3 coding DNA: TGTGCCAGCAGCTTAGGGGACGCGGGCAACTATGGCTACACCTTC.

This rearrangement joins TRBV7-9 to TRBJ1-4; maybe TRBD1 (6 bases). Trimming took 4 bases from V and 8 from J, leaving 17 bases between them. The CDR3 has 15 residues. Germline loops: CDR1 SEHNR, CDR2 FQNEAQ (reference sequence). The CDR3 reads CASSSRGATGEKLFF. Written as DNA, the CDR3 is TGTGCCAGCAGCTCACGAGGGGCCACAGGGGAAAAACTGTTTTTT.

V is TRBV19 and J is TRBJ1-5; D remains ambiguous. CDR1 is LNHDA and CDR2 is SQIVND in the germline V gene (reference sequence). This CDR3 comprises 11 residues. V was clipped by 4 bases and J by 4 bases, with 2 bases between them. This CDR3 is CASSSNQPQHF. In nucleotides, the CDR3 is TGTGCCAGTAGTAGTAATCAGCCCCAGCATTTT.

The chain couples TRBV10-2 to TRBJ1-6; no clear D. Trimming removed 3 bases at V and 10 bases at J, with 7 bases between. Germline V gene sequence: CDR1 WSHSY, CDR2 SAAADI. There are 12 residues in the CDR3. The CDR3 region has the DNA TGCGCCAGCAGTGAATGGGTCTCACCCCTCCACTTT. Translating gives CASSEWVSPLHF.

This sequence joins TRBV30 and TRBJ2-3, with no clear D. Trimming took off 6 bases at V and 4 bases at J, with 8 bases between the two ends. Germline values: CDR1 GTSNPN, CDR2 SVGIG (reference sequence). The CDR3 length is 11 residues. Here the CDR3 DNA reads TGTGCCTGTTCCTCCGCAGATACGCAGTATTTT. Its protein is CACSSADTQYF. The variable domain in full, with the rest retrieved from reference TRBV30 and TRBJ2-3, is SQTIHQWPATLVQPVGSPLSLECTVEGTSNPNLYWYRQAAGRGLQLLFYSVGIGQISSEVPQNLSASRPQDRQFILSSKKLLLSDSGFYLCACSSADTQYFGPGTRLTVL.

This clone was seen a few times. The chain recombines TRBV19 with TRBJ1-5, with 8 bases aligning to TRBD1. The CDR3 loop spans 15 amino acids. CDR1 is LNHDA, CDR2 SQIVND, per germline (reference sequence). V trimming: 3 bases; J trimming: 0 bases; junction bases outside the gene matches: 1. DNA for the CDR3: TGTGCCAGTAGTATGGGACAGGTTAGCAATCAGCCCCAGCATTTT. This codes for CASSMGQVSNQPQHF.

This clone has just one count. The V call is TRBV6-1, the J call TRBJ2-4; either TRBD1 or TRBD2 may supply D (5 bases each). Trimming pared 11 bases from V and 8 bases from J, leaving 22 bases between. CDR3 size: 14 residues. Germline lookup yields CDR1 MNHNS and CDR2 SASEGT. CDR3: CALLQGSLGDIQYF. CDR3 DNA: TGTGCCCTCCTCCAGGGCAGTCTGGGAGACATTCAGTACTTC.